This entry describes one T cell receptor beta chain. Its target is unknown. The record originates from a study of response to subunit inactivated influenza vaccine. Study-level points and caveats: Authors proposed each seasonal influenza vaccination draws in few new T cells.

In germline, CDR1 is SGHVS, CDR2 FQNEAQ. Losses at the gene ends were 5 bases for V and 4 bases for J; bases not matched to a gene: 14. This CDR3 is built from 17 residues. TCRdb ran MiXCR on the RT-PCR reads and lists one entry per CDR3 protein. Among hundreds of thousands of distinct CDR3 sequences listed, around 14% were seen once. This sequence joins TRBV7-8 and TRBJ2-1; 7 bases are a match to TRBD2. The sample was PBMCs from blood, taken about 14 days before vaccination. This clonotype was obtained from a man aged 45 to 65 who received an inactivated influenza vaccine. The CDR3 loop is CASSNHIAGFSYNEQFF. In DNA form, the CDR3 reads TGTGCCAGCAGCAATCATATAGCGGGCTTCTCTTACAATGAGCAGTTCTTC.